A single sample gave rise to the 3 T cell receptor beta chains below, sequenced in a study of beta chain features in type 1 diabetes. Investigators reverse transcribed all isolated RNA, so they sequenced expressed TCRB transcripts. Generated by immunoSEQ multiplex PCR, the TCRdb table keeps only in-frame clones and is missing some. This sample has about 620,000 clones, with roughly 15% found just once. The sample consisted of naive CD4+ T cells from blood. The receptor source for this set is a man between 18 and 35 years old in good health.

This clone came up a few times. This same CDR3 is encoded by further DNA sequences in the sample. The chain is built from TRBV6-5 and TRBJ1-1, with D possibly matching TRBD1 (5 bases). The ends were cut back, 2 bases at V and 1 base at J, with 5 bases in the middle. The CDR3 totals 13 residues. Germline lookup yields CDR1 MNHEY and CDR2 SVGAGI. CDR3 in DNA: TGTGCCAGCAGTTACGGGGGGAACACTGAAGCTTTCTTT. Protein sequence: CASSYGGNTEAFF.

The chain joins TRBV21-1 to TRBJ2-2. TRBV21-1 is designated a pseudogene. The CDR3 contains 13 residues. CDR3 sequence reads: CASSGVDTGELFF. As DNA, the CDR3 is TGTGCCAGCAGCGGGGTAGATACCGGGGAGCTGTTTTTT.

This sequence joins TRBV28 and TRBJ2-1; D is unclear. Trimming removed 3 bases from V and 4 bases from J, with 13 bases in between. This CDR3 spans 15 amino acids. In germline, CDR1 is MDHEN, CDR2 SYDVKM. The CDR3: CASSFRSLSYNEQFF. Here the CDR3 DNA reads TGTGCCAGCAGTTTTCGCTCTCTCTCGTACAATGAGCAGTTCTTC.